The rows below give T cell receptor beta chains drawn from one sample of a study of blood T cell repertoires in COVID-19. Here immunoSEQ multiplex PCR was the method, and the copy in TCRdb shows in-frame clones only, minus some. The sample has tens of thousands of clones; around 81% are singletons. The sequencing input was peripheral blood. These TCRs come from a man aged 45-60 years with active COVID-19. The conserved cysteine and the conserved F or W are not part of the CDR3 here. Rows give clone size only sometimes, using once, few, many, or a class for an expanded clone.

clone_size	v_call	j_call	cdr3_aa
.	TRBV7-9	TRBJ2-4	ASSSDRVGYIQY
.	TRBV11-2	TRBJ2-7	ASSPGGDATYEQY
few	TRBV5-5	TRBJ1-3	ASSREDRAGNTIY
.	TRBV7-6	TRBJ2-7	ASSGPGQVYEQY
few	TRBV21-1	TRBJ1-2	ASSKDSEQGTNYGYT
.	TRBV5-8	TRBJ1-1	ASSLAVSAEAF
.	TRBV5-6	TRBJ1-6	ASSLWQSSNSPLH
.	TRBV11-2	TRBJ2-2	ASSLGYFTGELF
.	TRBV21-1	TRBJ2-1	ASSNSLAGYNEQF
few	TRBV11-3	TRBJ2-3	ASSLGRSGRTDTQY
once	TRBV28	TRBJ2-5	ASSAGTRARGTQY
.	TRBV29-1	TRBJ1-1	SGKRTGPITEAF
.	TRBV4-2	TRBJ2-7	ASSQDRGTPGQY
.	TRBV11-2	TRBJ1-1	ASSSWAGNTEAF